The rows below give T cell receptor beta chains drawn from one sample of a study of monozygotic twins with inflammatory bowel disease. TCRdb reworked the 5' RACE reads into one entry per CDR3 protein, no DNA. The table lists under 200,000 distinct CDR3 sequences. The specimen was blood. The source of these receptors is a human donor with ulcerative colitis or Crohn's disease, or a healthy co-twin of an affected twin (not recorded which). CDR3s include the opening cysteine and the closing phenylalanine or tryptophan.

J gene	V gene	CDR3 protein
TRBJ2-3	TRBV5-1	CASSSFDRATDTQYF
TRBJ2-6	TRBV6-4	CASSDGTASSGANVLTF
TRBJ2-1	TRBV27	CASSNGENEQFF
TRBJ1-4	TRBV29-1	CSVEEYPGMGLFF
TRBJ1-1	TRBV28	CASNKSGRMNTEAFF
TRBJ2-7	TRBV27	CASRGTIPYEQYF
TRBJ1-1	TRBV10-2	CASAQGMNTEAFF
TRBJ1-6	TRBV27	CASRTTGVHNSPLHF
TRBJ2-1	TRBV20-1	CSAKHDRGRTVGGEQFF
TRBJ1-5	TRBV24-1	CATQEHSNQPQHF
TRBJ2-1	TRBV28	CASSLLAGGVYEQFF
TRBJ2-3	TRBV5-1	CASSLALAGGPTDTQYF
TRBJ2-5	TRBV25-1	CASSEGGFLGETQYF
TRBJ2-2	TRBV4-3	CASSQRGAPHTGELFF
TRBJ2-7	TRBV6-5	CASSYSLRSGEQYF
TRBJ1-2	TRBV7-2	CASSLVGSNYGYTF
TRBJ1-1	TRBV24-1	CATSDPGMGDTEAFF